This T cell receptor beta chain appears in the sequencing data of a study of blood T cell repertoires in COVID-19. In the study overall: Spain, Italy and the United States supplied samples that represented acute and convalescent COVID-19. PBMCs, B-cell-depleted T cells, or T cells were the source of the cDNA or gDNA that made up the material.

Original handling: How many nucleated cells were present was estimated from reference gene primer amplification. Data came from immunoSEQ multiplex PCR; TCRdb stores just in-frame clones and leaves some out. V and J calls and clone size follow that table, whereas D and trimming were derived from the DNA. The sample has 140,000 to 150,000 clones, 80% to 90% seen once. V was clipped by 6 bases and J by 1 base, with 9 bases between them. There are 13 residues in the CDR3. Germline V gene data show CDR1 as MRHNA and CDR2 as SNTAGT. This receptor was identified in a woman between 50 and 59 years old with acute or convalescent COVID-19. Sequences were obtained from peripheral blood. This chain joins TRBV6-4 and TRBJ1-1; tentative D call: TRBD1 (6 bases). The CDR3, as DNA: TGTGCCAGCAGCATGGACAGGAACACTGAAGCTTTCTTT. Protein sequence: CASSMDRNTEAFF.